The 10 T cell receptor beta chains given below trace back to one sample, sequenced in a study of cytomegalovirus exposure and HLA in healthy donors. Method: immunoSEQ multiplex PCR; TCRdb's copy keeps in-frame clones and lacks some. This sample carries around 190,000 clones, around 80% of them seen once, and the ten largest clones take around 1.2%. Material for sequencing was PBMCs. Receptors originate from a woman aged 30 to 39 in good health and CMV-seronegative.

This rearrangement joins TRBV9 to TRBJ2-7; D might be TRBD2 (5 bases). The CDR3 length is 14 residues. The V gene lost 0 bases and the J gene lost 3 bases, with 10 bases spanning the gap. The germline V gene encodes CDR1 SGDLS and CDR2 YYNGEE. DNA for the CDR3: TGTGCCAGCAGCGTAGATGGGAGTAACTACGAGCAGTACTTC. Translation gives CASSVDGSNYEQYF.

The chain recombines TRBV12-5 with TRBJ1-1, with D maybe TRBD1 (5 bases). V lost 0 bases and J 1 base, leaving 18 bases between the germline ends. CDR3 length equals 18 residues. CDR1 is LGHNT, CDR2 FRNRAP, per germline. The DNA of the CDR3 is TGTGCTAGTGGTTTGGTAAGGGTTGCAGGGCGGGGGAACACTGAAGCTTTCTTT. It encodes CASGLVRVAGRGNTEAFF.

The V call is TRBV5-1, the J call TRBJ2-5; TRBD1 agrees at 10 bases. V shed 2 bases, J shed 5 bases, and the junction held 6 bases outside the gene matches. CDR3 length equals 15 residues. The germline CDR1 and CDR2 sequences are SGHRS and YFSETQ. DNA of the CDR3: TGCGCCAGCAGCTTTGGGACAGGGGTTATGGAGACCCAGTACTTC. This gives the protein CASSFGTGVMETQYF.

The J gene is TRBJ1-6, the V gene TRBV6-5, with D perhaps matching TRBD1 (5 bases). The V end lost 4 bases, the J end lost 9 bases, and 16 bases lay between the germline ends. This CDR3 region has 15 residues. Germline assignment: CDR1 MNHEY and CDR2 SVGAGI. The CDR3 is CASSLARESVSPLHF. The CDR3 nucleotides read TGTGCCAGCAGTTTGGCCAGGGAATCCGTTTCACCCCTCCACTTT.

V is TRBV18 and J is TRBJ2-1; the match to TRBD2 covers 10 bases. V lost 5 bases, J lost 0 bases, and 7 bases stayed unmatched. CDR1 and CDR2 from the germline V gene are KGHSH and LQKENI. The CDR3 contains 17 residues. The CDR3 nucleotides are TGTGCCAGCTCAACAAGGACTAGCGGCGGCTCCTACAATGAGCAGTTCTTC. Its translation: CASSTRTSGGSYNEQFF.

V and J are TRBV6-5 and TRBJ2-7, with 8 positions matching TRBD2. Germline assignment: CDR1 MNHEY and CDR2 SVGAGI. This CDR3 is 15 amino acids long. V lost 6 bases, J lost 2 bases, and 9 bases stayed unmatched. The chain's CDR3 is CASRPLAGGAYEQYF. DNA for the CDR3: TGTGCCAGCAGACCCTTGGCGGGGGGCGCCTACGAGCAGTACTTC.

The chain recombines TRBV7-9 with TRBJ1-1, with D uncertain. V shed 4 bases and J shed 1 base, with 10 bases lying between them. CDR1 and CDR2 from the germline V gene are SEHNR and FQNEAQ (reference sequence). The CDR3 extends over 14 amino acids. In DNA form, the CDR3 reads TGTGCCAGCAGCTACGTCACCAGGAACACTGAAGCTTTCTTT. Residues: CASSYVTRNTEAFF. Using reference TRBV7-9 and TRBJ1-1 for the parts outside the CDR3, the full variable domain is DTGVSQNPRHKITKRGQNVTFRCDPISEHNRLYWYRQTLGQGPEFLTYFQNEAQLEKSRLLSDRFSAERPKGSFSTLEIQRTEQGDSAMYLCASSYVTRNTEAFFGQGTRLTVV.

The rearrangement uses TRBV5-1 and TRBJ2-1, with 9 bases fitting TRBD2. The length of the CDR3 is 16 residues. The ends lost 0 bases at V and 4 bases at J; junction bases unmatched: 5. The germline gives CDR1 SGHRS, CDR2 YFSETQ. CDR3: CASSLVLAGIYNEQFF. CDR3 DNA: TGCGCCAGCAGCTTGGTTCTAGCGGGAATTTACAATGAGCAGTTCTTC. Full variable domain (missing parts from reference TRBV5-1 and TRBJ2-1): KAGVTQTPRYLIKTRGQQVTLSCSPISGHRSVSWYQQTPGQGLQFLFEYFSETQRNKGNFPGRFSGRQFSNSRSEMNVSTLELGDSALYLCASSLVLAGIYNEQFFGPGTRLTVL.

The chain uses TRBV11-2 and TRBJ2-2; 10 nucleotides match TRBD2. Per the germline V gene, CDR1 is SGHAT and CDR2 is FQNNGV. J was trimmed by 5 bases and V by 1 base; bases with no gene match: 7. There are 17 residues in the CDR3. Written as DNA, the CDR3 is TGTGCCAGCAGCTTAGCGCTAGCGGGAGCTTTTACCGGGGAGCTGTTTTTT. As protein: CASSLALAGAFTGELFF. Variable domain in full (rest from reference TRBV11-2 and TRBJ2-2): EAGVAQSPRYKIIEKRQSVAFWCNPISGHATLYWYQQILGQGPKLLIQFQNNGVVDDSQLPKDRFSAERLKGVDSTLKIQPAKLEDSAVYLCASSLALAGAFTGELFFGEGSRLTVL.

The V gene is TRBV30, the J gene TRBJ1-6; D is undetermined. The V and J ends lost 0 bases and 9 bases respectively, with 15 bases between them. The CDR3 has 15 amino acids. Looked up from germline, CDR1 is GTSNPN and CDR2 is SVGIG (reference sequence). CDR3 DNA: TGTGCCTGGAGTGTAGCCCGAGCTTCAGGTTCACCCCTCCACTTT. This translates into CAWSVARASGSPLHF.